This record concerns one T cell receptor (beta chain) sequence. The V end was cut by 2 bases, the J end by 1 base, with 9 bases between. Germline lookup yields CDR1 KGHSH and CDR2 LQKENI. The CDR3 runs 14 residues. Clones were sequenced by immunoSEQ multiplex PCR, and TCRdb holds only the in-frame ones, with some missing. The table includes some 67,000 clones, 92% detected once. This specimen comes from a study of T cells after somatic rescue of genetic block. This chain joins TRBV18 and TRBJ2-7, with D perhaps matching TRBD2 (6 bases). What was sequenced was peripheral blood mononuclear cells (PBMCs). The sequence was collected from a middle-aged man. CDR3 amino acids: CASSPYRGSYEQYF. CDR3 sequence (DNA): TGTGCCAGCTCACCATACCGGGGGTCCTACGAGCAGTACTTC. Using reference TRBV18 and TRBJ2-7 for the parts outside the CDR3, the full variable domain is NAGVMQNPRHLVRRRGQEARLRCSPMKGHSHVYWYRQLPEEGLKFMVYLQKENIIDESGMPKERFSAEFPKEGPSILRIQQVVRGDSAAYFCASSPYRGSYEQYFGPGTRLTVT.